These 28 T cell receptor beta chains were all obtained from the same sample, sequenced in a study of read filtering for tumor transcriptome and immune sequencing. From 400 to 450 ng of RNA, a library with molecular barcoded alpha/delta and beta/gamma adaptors was made. In TCRdb, the reads were re-called with MiXCR into one record per CDR3 protein. The sample lists almost 40,000 distinct CDR3 sequences; 12% to 15% were seen once. Specimen: a population of CD138-negative cells sorted from bone marrow. The receptors derive from a donor at least 40 years old with multiple myeloma.

In its sample, this clonotype was seen many times. This chain joins TRBV12-3 or TRBV12-4 and TRBJ1-1, with a tentative D call TRBD1 (6 bases). Trimming took 7 bases from V and 4 from J, leaving 16 bases between them. This CDR3 contains 14 residues. The CDR3 DNA reads TGTGCCAGCATAGGGGGGTTGGGGGGCACTGAAGCTTTCTTT. Protein sequence: CASIGGLGGTEAFF.

Ten or more counts support this clonotype. The chain joins TRBV29-1 to TRBJ1-1; D is possibly TRBD1 (5 bases). The CDR3 extends over 15 amino acids. CDR1 SQVTM and CDR2 ANQGSEA come from the germline V gene. Trimming pared 3 bases from V and 12 bases from J, leaving 26 bases between. CDR3 residues: CSVEGGTNREGAPFF. CDR3 DNA sequence: TGCAGCGTTGAGGGGGGAACCAACCGGGAAGGGGCCCCTTTCTTT.

This clonotype was observed many times. The chain uses TRBV6-5 and TRBJ1-3; D may be TRBD1 (5 bases). Trimming took 6 bases from V and 3 from J, leaving 12 bases between them. The CDR3 is 14 residues long. Germline V gene lookup returns CDR1 MNHEY and CDR2 SVGAGI. The CDR3 bases are TGTGCCAGCAGGGGGACCAAGGGTGGAAACACCATATATTTT. This gives the protein CASRGTKGGNTIYF.

This clonotype was found many times. The chain couples TRBV7-2 to TRBJ1-1; D is possibly TRBD1 (6 bases). Germline-derived CDR1 and CDR2 are SGHTA and FQGNSA. Trimming shortened V by 4 bases and J by 1 base, and 13 bases separated the two germline ends. The CDR3 consists of 15 residues. The CDR3 region has the DNA TGTGCCAGCAGCTCCCAGGGGAGTTGGAACACTGAAGCTTTCTTT. Protein sequence: CASSSQGSWNTEAFF.

This clonotype came up a few times. This chain connects TRBV4-3 to TRBJ2-7; 10 nucleotides align to TRBD2. Per germline, CDR1 LGHNA and CDR2 YSLEER. V gave up 0 bases and J gave up 1 base; unmatched junction bases: 9. This CDR3 region has 18 residues. CDR3 sequence reads: CASSQDLSSGGVSYEQYF. The CDR3 DNA is TGCGCCAGCAGCCAAGATCTGTCTAGCGGGGGTGTTTCCTACGAGCAGTACTTC.

This clonotype showed up just a few times. Possible read error: a much larger clone is one base away. CDR3 in amino acids: CSVSKTGSWEQHF. For the CDR3, the DNA is TGCAGTGTTTCGAAGACAGGGTCGTGGGAGCAGCACTTC. This sequence joins TRBV20-1 and TRBJ2-7; TRBD1 matches 7 bases. Per germline, CDR1 DFQATT and CDR2 SNEGSKA (reference sequence). This CDR3 region has 13 residues.

This clonotype was seen ten or more times. J is TRBJ1-2 and V is TRBV9, with D unresolved. Germline V gene lookup returns CDR1 SGDLS and CDR2 YYNGEE. This CDR3 is 15 amino acids long. With 4 bases removed from V and 4 bases from J, the gap between germline ends came to 17 bases. The CDR3 DNA reads as TGTGCCAGCAGCTGGTCGCAGACAAATCTCTATGGCTACACCTTC. Translating it yields CASSWSQTNLYGYTF.

At least ten counts were recorded for this clonotype. V gene TRBV2 combines with J gene TRBJ1-5; no clear D. This CDR3 is built from 12 residues. Trimming took 6 bases from V and 9 from J, leaving 12 bases between them. Germline CDR1 SNHLY, CDR2 FYNNEI. The CDR3 here is CASSVILAPQHF. In DNA, the CDR3 is TGTGCCAGCAGCGTGATTTTGGCGCCCCAGCATTTT.

Many counts were recorded for this clonotype. The chain combines TRBV29-1 with TRBJ2-5; D is possibly TRBD1 or TRBD2 (5 bases each). V gave up 1 base and J gave up 5 bases, with 17 bases separating them. Germline assignment: CDR1 SQVTM and CDR2 ANQGSEA. The CDR3 contains 15 residues. The CDR3 coding sequence is TGCAGCGTTGAAGGCCAGGGAGCCAGGGTTGAGACCCAGTACTTC. This sequence encodes CSVEGQGARVETQYF.

Details on this clonotype: A clone one base away is much larger, so this may be a read error. CDR3 DNA: TGTGCCAGCAGCCAACCAGGCTGGGGTGGGGAGCTGTTTTTT. It is translated as CASSQPGWGGELFF. The rearrangement uses TRBV3-1 and TRBJ2-2; D not resolved. The CDR3 is 14 residues long. CDR1 LGHDT and CDR2 YNNKEL come from the germline V gene (reference sequence). Trimming shortened V by 2 bases and J by 8 bases, and 12 bases separated the two germline ends.

In this sample, this clonotype turned up many times. The chain joins TRBV4-1 to TRBJ1-5, with 7 bases lining up with TRBD1. Losses at the gene ends were 4 bases for V and 7 bases for J; bases not matched to a gene: 13. Germline CDR1 reads MGHRA; CDR2 reads YSYEKL. The CDR3 is 16 residues long. This CDR3 is CASSPSDDRARQPQHF. The DNA of the CDR3 is TGCGCCAGCAGCCCCTCGGATGACAGGGCGAGGCAGCCCCAGCATTTT.

As to this clonotype: Here the CDR3 omits its conserved ending phenylalanine or tryptophan, so a read error is the likely source. The V call is TRBV2, the J call TRBJ2-7, with D tentatively TRBD1 or TRBD2 (5 bases each). The V gene's germline CDR1 is SNHLY and CDR2 FYNNEI. The CDR3 extends over 14 amino acids. The V end lost 5 bases, the J end lost 0 bases, and 11 bases lay between the germline ends. DNA of the CDR3: TGTGCCAGCAGTTCCGGGACGGACTCCTACGAGCAGTACTCC. Protein product: CASSSGTDSYEQYS.

A remark on this clonotype: A single base is all that separates this from a far larger clone, so a read error is likely. The chain uses TRBV6-5 and TRBJ1-1; D may be TRBD1 (6 bases). This CDR3 is 16 amino acids long. Germline V gives CDR1 MNHEY, CDR2 SVGAGI. Trimming pared 1 base from V and 1 base from J, leaving 13 bases between. In nucleotides, the CDR3 is TGTGCCAGCAGTTACTGCACAGGGTTGACGAACACTGAAGCTTTCTTT. Encoded protein: CASSYCTGLTNTEAFF.

This clonotype is medium-sized within its sample. The chain combines TRBV29-1 with TRBJ2-7; TRBD1 is a possible D gene (5 bases). Germline V lookup: CDR1 SQVTM, CDR2 ANQGSEA. CDR3 size: 13 residues. Trimming took off 4 bases at V and 3 bases at J, with 13 bases between the two ends. CDR3 loop: CSVARQGDYEQYF. CDR3 DNA sequence: TGCAGCGTTGCACGTCAGGGTGACTACGAGCAGTACTTC.

This clonotype came up many times. The rearrangement joins TRBV29-1 to TRBJ1-1; no definite D call. CDR3 length equals 10 residues. The germline V and J ends were trimmed by 7 bases and 4 bases, with 7 bases remaining between them. Germline loops: CDR1 SQVTM, CDR2 ANQGSEA. CDR3 sequence: CSATITEAFF. CDR3 sequence (DNA): TGCAGCGCGACGATCACTGAAGCTTTCTTT.

Many counts were recorded for this clonotype. V gene TRBV3-1 combines with J gene TRBJ1-2; TRBD1 is a possible D gene (6 bases). The germline V gene has CDR1 LGHDT and CDR2 YNNKEL (reference sequence). This CDR3 comprises 15 residues. V was clipped by 0 bases and J by 4 bases, with 12 bases between them. In DNA, the CDR3 is TGTGCCAGCAGCCAAGATACAGGGTCTGGCTATGGCTACACCTTC. Translated, it gives CASSQDTGSGYGYTF. The variable domain in full, completed from reference TRBV3-1 and TRBJ1-2, reads DTAVSQTPKYLVTQMGNDKSIKCEQNLGHDTMYWYKQDSKKFLKIMFSYNNKELIINETVPNRFSPKSPDKAHLNLHINSLELGDSAVYFCASSQDTGSGYGYTFGSGTRLTVV.

This clonotype was seen repeatedly, ten times or more. This chain uses TRBV20-1 with TRBJ2-5; D not resolved. Trimming pared 0 bases from V and 2 bases from J, leaving 10 bases between. The germline V gene has CDR1 DFQATT and CDR2 SNEGSKA (reference sequence). This CDR3 spans 14 amino acids. The CDR3 loop is CSARDSYTQETQYF. CDR3 nucleotide sequence: TGCAGTGCTAGAGATTCGTACACTCAAGAGACCCAGTACTTC.

In regard to this clonotype: The CDR3 does not close with the conserved phenylalanine or tryptophan, likely indicating a read error. V usage is TRBV10-3 and J usage is TRBJ2-7, with 11 bases lining up with TRBD1. V lost 11 bases to trimming and J lost 7 bases; unmatched junction nucleotides: 13. The CDR3 loop spans 14 amino acids. CDR1 and CDR2 from the germline V gene are ENHRY and SYGVKD. CDR3 nucleotide sequence: TGTGCCTCTCGGTCGGGGACAGGGGGTTTAGAGCAGTACTAC. Its translation: CASRSGTGGLEQYY.

This clonotype was seen ten or more times. This chain uses TRBV7-9 with TRBJ2-5; D gene uncertain. V dropped 5 bases and J dropped 5 bases, with 12 bases sitting between them. The CDR3 runs 13 residues. Germline V gives CDR1 SEHNR, CDR2 FQNEAQ (reference sequence). CDR3 sequence reads: CASSPNYLETQYF. CDR3 DNA: TGTGCCAGCAGCCCAAACTATTTGGAGACCCAGTACTTC.

The chain is built from TRBV13 and TRBJ2-1; 9 bases map to TRBD2. This CDR3 spans 16 amino acids. CDR1 and CDR2 from the germline V gene are PRHDT and FYEKMQ (reference sequence). Trimming cost V 4 bases and J 3 bases; bases outside gene matches: 7. CDR3 nucleotides: TGTGCCAGCAGCTCCGAGGGGCGGGGGGGCTACAATGAGCAGTTCTTC. Translated, it gives CASSSEGRGGYNEQFF.

In its sample, this clonotype was seen a few times. The junction departs from the called germline gene at one end, perhaps through a read error. The genes are TRBV11-1 and TRBJ1-4; D unresolved. Looked up from germline, CDR1 is SGHAT and CDR2 is FQDESV (reference sequence). This CDR3 comprises 17 residues. CDR3 nucleotide sequence: TGTGCCAGCAGCTATCACCCCCCGAAGACAACTAATGAAAAACGGTTTTTT. This gives the protein CASSYHPPKTTNEKRFF.

This clonotype came up many times. V usage is TRBV4-3 and J usage is TRBJ1-2, with TRBD1 matching 7 bases. V dropped 0 bases and J dropped 2; count of bases not matched to a gene: 6. The CDR3 sequence is 16 residues long. Germline CDR1 is LGHNA and CDR2 is YSLEER. CDR3 residues: CASSQDGTDSNYGYTF. The CDR3 DNA is TGCGCCAGCAGCCAAGATGGGACAGATTCAAACTATGGCTACACCTTC.

In this sample, this clonotype turned up many times. The V and J genes are TRBV29-1 and TRBJ1-2, with unresolved D. The CDR3 loop spans 15 amino acids. The germline V and J ends were trimmed by 0 bases and 2 bases, with 13 bases remaining between them. Germline V gene data show CDR1 as SQVTM and CDR2 as ANQGSEA. The CDR3 here is CSVEDPVRWNYGYTF. As DNA, the CDR3 is TGCAGCGTTGAAGATCCTGTCCGTTGGAACTATGGCTACACCTTC.

This clonotype was seen many times. This rearrangement joins TRBV15 to TRBJ2-1; possibly TRBD2 for D (6 bases). Germline lookup yields CDR1 LNHNV and CDR2 YYDKDF (reference sequence). This CDR3 comprises 15 residues. V lost 0 bases and J 7 bases, leaving 13 bases between the germline ends. The CDR3 protein is CATSRDPGVGNEQFF. The CDR3 DNA is TGTGCCACCAGCAGAGATCCGGGGGTGGGAAATGAGCAGTTCTTC.

Here the CDR3 reads CSARDRNAKNIQYF. CDR3 DNA sequence: TGCAGTGCTAGGGACAGGAATGCCAAAAACATTCAGTACTTC. The chain joins TRBV20-1 to TRBJ2-4; TRBD1 aligns across 7 bases. Germline assignment: CDR1 DFQATT and CDR2 SNEGSKA (reference sequence). The CDR3 is 14 amino acids. With V trimmed by 3 bases and J by 1 base, 3 bases remained unmatched.

This sequence joins TRBV3-1 and TRBJ2-5, with D uncertain. Per the germline V gene, CDR1 is LGHDT and CDR2 is YNNKEL (reference sequence). This CDR3 comprises 18 residues. V was clipped by 3 bases and J by 2 bases, with 22 bases between them. CDR3 nucleotide sequence: TGTGCCAGCAGCCATTCATGGGATTGGAACAGACCGCAAGAGACCCAGTACTTC. Protein: CASSHSWDWNRPQETQYF.

In its sample, this clonotype was seen a few times. Without the conserved terminal phenylalanine or tryptophan, this CDR3 likely stems from a read error. The limits of the CDR3 on the DNA are not certain, so only TCRdb's listed CDR3 is given. The rearrangement links TRBV5-1 to TRBJ2-1; the DNA was not compared with TRBD2, the D call given in the table. Germline CDR1 reads SGHRS; CDR2 reads YFSETQ. Ends included, the CDR3 has 15 residues. CDR3 in amino acids: CASSYGLAGANEQIS.

This clonotype came up many times. V is TRBV7-9 and J is TRBJ2-1; possibly TRBD1 for D (6 bases). Germline V gene sequence: CDR1 SEHNR, CDR2 FQNEAQ (reference sequence). The CDR3 consists of 14 residues. V was cut by 1 base and J by 3 bases, with 7 bases left in between. The CDR3, as DNA: TGTGCCAGCAGCTTAGGGGACAACTACAATGAGCAGTTCTTC. Protein: CASSLGDNYNEQFF.